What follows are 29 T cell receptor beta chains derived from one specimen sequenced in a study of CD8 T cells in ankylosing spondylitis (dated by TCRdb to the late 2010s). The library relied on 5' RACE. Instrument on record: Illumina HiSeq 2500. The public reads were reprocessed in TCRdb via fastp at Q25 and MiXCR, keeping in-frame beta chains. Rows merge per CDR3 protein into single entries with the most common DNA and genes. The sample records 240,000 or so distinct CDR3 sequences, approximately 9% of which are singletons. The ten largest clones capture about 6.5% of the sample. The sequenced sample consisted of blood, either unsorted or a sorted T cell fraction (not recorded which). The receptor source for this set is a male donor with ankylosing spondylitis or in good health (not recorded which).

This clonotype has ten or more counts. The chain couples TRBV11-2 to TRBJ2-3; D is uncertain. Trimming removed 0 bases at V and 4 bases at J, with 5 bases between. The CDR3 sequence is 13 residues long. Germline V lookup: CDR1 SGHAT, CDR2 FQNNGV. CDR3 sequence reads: CASSLELSDTQYF. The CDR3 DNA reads TGTGCCAGCAGCTTAGAATTGTCAGATACGCAGTATTTT.

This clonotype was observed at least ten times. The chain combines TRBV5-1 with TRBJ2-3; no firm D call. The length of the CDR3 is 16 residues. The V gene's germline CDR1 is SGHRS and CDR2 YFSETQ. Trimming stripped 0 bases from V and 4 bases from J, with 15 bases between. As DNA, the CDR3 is TGCGCCAGCAGCTTGGGGCGACAAGCACGCGCAGATACGCAGTATTTT. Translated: CASSLGRQARADTQYF.

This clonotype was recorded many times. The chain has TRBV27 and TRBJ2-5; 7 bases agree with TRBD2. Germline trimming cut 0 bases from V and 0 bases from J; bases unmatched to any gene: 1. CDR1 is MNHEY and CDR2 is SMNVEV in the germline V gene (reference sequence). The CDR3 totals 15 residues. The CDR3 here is CASSLSGGYQETQYF. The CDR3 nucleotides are TGTGCCAGCAGTTTATCCGGGGGGTACCAAGAGACCCAGTACTTC.

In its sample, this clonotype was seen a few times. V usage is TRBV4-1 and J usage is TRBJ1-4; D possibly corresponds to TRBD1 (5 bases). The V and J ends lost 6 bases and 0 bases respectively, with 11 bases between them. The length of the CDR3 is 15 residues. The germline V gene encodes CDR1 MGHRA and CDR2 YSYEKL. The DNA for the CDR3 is TGCGCCAGCAGGGGGGGGGTCTCAACTAATGAAAAACTGTTTTTT. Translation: CASRGGVSTNEKLFF.

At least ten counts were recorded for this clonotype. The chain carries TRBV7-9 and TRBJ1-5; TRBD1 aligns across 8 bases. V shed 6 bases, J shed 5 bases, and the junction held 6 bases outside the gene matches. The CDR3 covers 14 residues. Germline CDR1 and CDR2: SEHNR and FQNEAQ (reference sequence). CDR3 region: CASSRTGSHQPQHF. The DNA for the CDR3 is TGTGCCAGCAGTCGGACAGGGTCCCATCAGCCCCAGCATTTT.

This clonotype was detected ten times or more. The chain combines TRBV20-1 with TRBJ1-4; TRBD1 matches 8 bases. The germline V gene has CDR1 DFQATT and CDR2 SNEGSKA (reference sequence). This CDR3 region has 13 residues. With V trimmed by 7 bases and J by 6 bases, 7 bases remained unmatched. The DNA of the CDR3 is TGCAGTGTGACAGGACAGGGAGATGAAAAACTGTTTTTT. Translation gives CSVTGQGDEKLFF.

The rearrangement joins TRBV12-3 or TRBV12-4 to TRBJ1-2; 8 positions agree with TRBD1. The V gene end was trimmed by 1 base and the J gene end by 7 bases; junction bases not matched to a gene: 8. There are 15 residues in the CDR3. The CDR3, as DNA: TGTGCCAGCAGTTTAGTCGGCAGGGGGCAGGTTGGCTACACCTTC. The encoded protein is CASSLVGRGQVGYTF.

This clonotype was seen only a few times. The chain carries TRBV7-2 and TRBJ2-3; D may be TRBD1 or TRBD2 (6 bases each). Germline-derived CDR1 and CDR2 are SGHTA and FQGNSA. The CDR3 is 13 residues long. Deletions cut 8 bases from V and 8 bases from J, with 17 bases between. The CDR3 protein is CASQTPGAGTQYF. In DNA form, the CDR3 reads TGTGCCAGCCAAACACCGGGGGCCGGTACGCAGTATTTT.

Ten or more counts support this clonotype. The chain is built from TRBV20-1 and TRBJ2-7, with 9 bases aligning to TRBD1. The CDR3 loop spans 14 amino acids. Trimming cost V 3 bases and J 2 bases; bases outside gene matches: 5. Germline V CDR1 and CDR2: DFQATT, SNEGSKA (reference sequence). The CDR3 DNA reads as TGCAGTGCTAGGACCCGGACAGGGGCCTACGAGCAGTACTTC. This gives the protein CSARTRTGAYEQYF.

CDR3 amino acids: CASNTRTPNSPLHF. As DNA, the CDR3 is TGTGCCAGCAACACTCGGACACCGAATTCACCCCTCCACTTT. The J gene is TRBJ1-6, the V gene TRBV3-1, with D perhaps TRBD1 (5 bases). The ends were cut back, 7 bases at V and 7 bases at J, with 14 bases in the middle. This CDR3 is 14 amino acids long. The germline CDR1 and CDR2 sequences are LGHDT and YNNKEL (reference sequence).

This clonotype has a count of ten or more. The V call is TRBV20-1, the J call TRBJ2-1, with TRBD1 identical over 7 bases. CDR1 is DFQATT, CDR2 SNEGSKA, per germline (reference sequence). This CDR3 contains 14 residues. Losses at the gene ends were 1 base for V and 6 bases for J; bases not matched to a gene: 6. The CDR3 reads CSARVGAGGNEQFF. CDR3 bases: TGCAGTGCTAGAGTGGGGGCAGGGGGCAATGAGCAGTTCTTC.

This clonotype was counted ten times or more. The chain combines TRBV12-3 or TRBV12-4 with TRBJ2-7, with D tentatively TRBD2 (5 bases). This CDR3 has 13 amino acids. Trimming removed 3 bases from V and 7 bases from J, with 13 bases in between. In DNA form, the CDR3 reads TGTGCCAGCAGTTTTAGCCTAGCTGGTGAGCAGTACTTC. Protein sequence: CASSFSLAGEQYF.

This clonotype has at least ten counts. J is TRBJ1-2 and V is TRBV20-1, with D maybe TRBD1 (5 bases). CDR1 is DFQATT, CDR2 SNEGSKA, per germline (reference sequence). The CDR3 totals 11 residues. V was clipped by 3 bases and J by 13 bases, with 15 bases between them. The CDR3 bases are TGCAGTGCTAGTGAGTGGGCAGGGCCCACCTTC. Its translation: CSASEWAGPTF.

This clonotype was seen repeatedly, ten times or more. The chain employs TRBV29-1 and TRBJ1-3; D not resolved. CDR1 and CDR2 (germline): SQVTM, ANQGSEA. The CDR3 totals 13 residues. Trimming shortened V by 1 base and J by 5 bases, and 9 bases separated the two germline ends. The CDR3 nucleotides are TGCAGCGTTGAAGTGAGAGGGCGAAACACCATATATTTT. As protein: CSVEVRGRNTIYF.

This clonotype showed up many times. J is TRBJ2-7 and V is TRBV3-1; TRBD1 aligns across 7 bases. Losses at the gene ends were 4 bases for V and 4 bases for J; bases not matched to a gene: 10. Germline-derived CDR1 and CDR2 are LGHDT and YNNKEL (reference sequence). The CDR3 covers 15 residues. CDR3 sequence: CASSPEGAGEYEQYF. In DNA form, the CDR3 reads TGTGCCAGCAGCCCTGAGGGGGCAGGAGAGTACGAGCAGTACTTC.

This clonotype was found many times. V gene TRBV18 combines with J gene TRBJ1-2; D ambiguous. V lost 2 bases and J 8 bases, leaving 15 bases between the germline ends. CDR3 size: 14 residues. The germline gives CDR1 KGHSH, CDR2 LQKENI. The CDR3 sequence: CASSPGVSSGGYTF. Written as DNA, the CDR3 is TGTGCCAGCTCACCAGGGGTCTCCTCGGGAGGCTACACCTTC.

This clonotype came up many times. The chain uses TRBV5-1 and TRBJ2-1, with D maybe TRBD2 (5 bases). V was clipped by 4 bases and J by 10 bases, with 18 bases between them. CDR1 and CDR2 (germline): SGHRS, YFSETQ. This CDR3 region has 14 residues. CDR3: CASSGGLGVGEQFF. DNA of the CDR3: TGCGCCAGCAGCGGTGGGTTGGGAGTTGGGGAGCAGTTCTTC.

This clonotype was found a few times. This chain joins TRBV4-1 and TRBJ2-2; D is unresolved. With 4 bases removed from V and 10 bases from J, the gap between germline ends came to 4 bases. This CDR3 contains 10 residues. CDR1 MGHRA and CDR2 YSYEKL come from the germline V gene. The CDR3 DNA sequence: TGCGCCAGCAGCCGGCTGGAGCTGTTTTTT. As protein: CASSRLELFF.

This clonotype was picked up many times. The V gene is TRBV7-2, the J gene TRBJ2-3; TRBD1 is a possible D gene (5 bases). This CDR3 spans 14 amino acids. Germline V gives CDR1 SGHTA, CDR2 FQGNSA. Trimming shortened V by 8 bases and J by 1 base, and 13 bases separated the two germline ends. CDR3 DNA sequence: TGTGCCAGCCCGAAACAGGAGTGCACAGATACGCAGTATTTT. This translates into CASPKQECTDTQYF.

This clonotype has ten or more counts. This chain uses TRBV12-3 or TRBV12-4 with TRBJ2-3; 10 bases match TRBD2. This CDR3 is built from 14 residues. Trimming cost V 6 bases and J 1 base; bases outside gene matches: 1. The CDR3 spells CASRLAGGTDTQYF. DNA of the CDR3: TGTGCCAGCAGGCTAGCGGGGGGCACAGATACGCAGTATTTT.

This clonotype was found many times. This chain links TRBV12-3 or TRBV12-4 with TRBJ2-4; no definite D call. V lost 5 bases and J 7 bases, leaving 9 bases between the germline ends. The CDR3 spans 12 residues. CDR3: CASSDSSNIQYF. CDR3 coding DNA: TGTGCCAGCAGTGACTCTTCGAACATTCAGTACTTC.

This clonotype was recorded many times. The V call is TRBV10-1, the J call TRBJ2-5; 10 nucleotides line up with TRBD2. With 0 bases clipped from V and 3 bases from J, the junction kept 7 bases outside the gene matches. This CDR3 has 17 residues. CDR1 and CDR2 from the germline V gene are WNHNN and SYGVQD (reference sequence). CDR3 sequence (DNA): TGCGCCAGCAGTGAGTCGGTAGCGGGAGGTCCCAAAGAGACCCAGTACTTC. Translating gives CASSESVAGGPKETQYF.

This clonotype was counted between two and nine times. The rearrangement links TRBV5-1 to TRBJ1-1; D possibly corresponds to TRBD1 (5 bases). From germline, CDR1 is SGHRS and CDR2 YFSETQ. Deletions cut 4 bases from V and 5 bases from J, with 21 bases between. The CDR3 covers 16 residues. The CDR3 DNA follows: TGCGCCAGCAGCCCCCACTTTACAGGTCGGGGGACTGAAGCTTTCTTT. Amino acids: CASSPHFTGRGTEAFF.

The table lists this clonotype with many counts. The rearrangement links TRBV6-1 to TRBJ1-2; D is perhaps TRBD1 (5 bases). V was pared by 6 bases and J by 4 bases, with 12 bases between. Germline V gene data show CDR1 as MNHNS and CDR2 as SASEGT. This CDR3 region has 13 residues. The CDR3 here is CASSQQDFYGYTF. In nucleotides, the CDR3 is TGTGCCAGCAGCCAACAGGATTTCTATGGCTACACCTTC.

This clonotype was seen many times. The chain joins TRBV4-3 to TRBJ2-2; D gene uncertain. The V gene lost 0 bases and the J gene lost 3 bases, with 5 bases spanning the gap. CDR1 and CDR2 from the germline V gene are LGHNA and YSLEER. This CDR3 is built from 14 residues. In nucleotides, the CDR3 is TGCGCCAGCAGCCAAGAAAGGGACACCGGGGAGCTGTTTTTT. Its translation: CASSQERDTGELFF.

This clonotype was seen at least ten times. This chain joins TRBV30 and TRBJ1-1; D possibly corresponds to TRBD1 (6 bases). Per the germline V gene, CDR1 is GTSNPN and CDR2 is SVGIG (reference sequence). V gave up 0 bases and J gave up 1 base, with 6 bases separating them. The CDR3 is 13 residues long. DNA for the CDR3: TGTGCCTGGAGTGTAGGGGGGAACACTGAAGCTTTCTTT. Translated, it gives CAWSVGGNTEAFF.

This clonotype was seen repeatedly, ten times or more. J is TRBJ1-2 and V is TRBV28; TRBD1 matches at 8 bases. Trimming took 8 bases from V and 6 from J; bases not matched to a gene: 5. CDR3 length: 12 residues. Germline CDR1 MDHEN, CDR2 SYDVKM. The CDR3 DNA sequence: TGTGCCAGCGATCGGACAGGGCATGGCTACACCTTC. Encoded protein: CASDRTGHGYTF.

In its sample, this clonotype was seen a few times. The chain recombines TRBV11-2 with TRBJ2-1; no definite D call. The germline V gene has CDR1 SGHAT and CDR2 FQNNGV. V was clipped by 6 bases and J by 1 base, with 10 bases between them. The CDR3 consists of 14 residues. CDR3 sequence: CASRSAVSYNEQFF. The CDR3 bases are TGTGCCAGCAGGTCCGCGGTATCCTACAATGAGCAGTTCTTC.

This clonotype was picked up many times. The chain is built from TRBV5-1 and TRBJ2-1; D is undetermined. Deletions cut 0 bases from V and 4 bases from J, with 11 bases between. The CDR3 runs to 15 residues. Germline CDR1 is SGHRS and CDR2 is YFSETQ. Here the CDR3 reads CASSLDSMGYNEQFF. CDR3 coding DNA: TGCGCCAGCAGCTTGGACTCCATGGGGTACAATGAGCAGTTCTTC.